By proportion, the clone carrying this TCR delta chain is hyperexpanded. The identical CDR3 is also encoded by other nucleotide sequences in the sample. The sample belongs to a study of gamma-delta T cells after stem cell transplantation. TCRdb applied CATT to the RT-PCR reads for clone calling. Of about 1,200 delta-chain clones in the sample, approximately 2.9% are singletons; the top ten hold approximately 30%. V trimming: 1 base; J trimming: 0 bases; junction bases outside the gene matches: 3. CDR1 and CDR2 from the germline V gene are GEAIGNYY and EKD. CDR3 size: 15 residues. The source is a human donor. It is not recorded whose cells these are; they may come from a transplant donor. The chain combines TRDV2 with TRDJ1; 8 nucleotides align to TRDD3. Sequencing input: gamma-delta T cells. CDR3: CACDTVGDYTDKLIF. CDR3 in DNA: TGTGCCTGTGACACAGTGGGGGATTACACCGATAAACTCATCTTT.